This TCR beta chain was sequenced in a study of shared clonotypes between healthy human individuals. Study information: A donor's plate count was three for CD4 naive and three for CD4 memory; CD8 naive had two and CD8 memory one.

This table comes from immunoSEQ multiplex PCR, and its TCRdb copy is limited to in-frame clones, with some not included. The sample holds nearly 2 million clones, approximately 94% seen once. Naive CD8 populations comprised CD45RO-negative cells positively selected for CCR7, excluding terminally differentiated effector memory CD45RA+ cells. Sequencing was done on a sample of naive CD8+ T cells sorted from blood. This sequence originates from a man aged 18 to 29 in good health.

CDR3 sequence (DNA): TGTGCCAGCAGCCCCGGACAGGGACGAGGGAATTCACCCCTCCACTTT. Its translation: CASSPGQGRGNSPLHF. This chain uses TRBV13 with TRBJ1-6; 8 bases map to TRBD1. Trimming cost V 5 bases and J 7 bases; bases outside gene matches: 10. The length of the CDR3 is 16 residues. Germline V gene lookup returns CDR1 PRHDT and CDR2 FYEKMQ (reference sequence).